One sample yielded the 8 T cell receptor beta chains listed below, sequenced in a study of molecular identifiers for immune sequencing clone quantification. TCRdb fed the PCR reads into MiXCR, producing one record per CDR3 protein. The sample yields about half a million distinct CDR3 sequences, over 20% seen once. Sequenced: naive CD8+ T cells from blood, with Jurkat cell RNA spiked in. Subset here: FACS-sorted CD8+CD4-CCR7+CD45RA+ naive T cells. The receptors stem from a human donor in good health. Some libraries in this study had Jurkat cell RNA spiked in.

This clonotype was seen a few times. This chain links TRBV12-3 or TRBV12-4 with TRBJ2-7; D perhaps matches TRBD1 (6 bases). Between the trimmed V and J ends, which lost 5 bases and 5 bases, there was a span of 19 bases. This CDR3 spans 15 amino acids. CDR3 sequence reads: CASSIYVGTPDEQYF. The CDR3 DNA is TGTGCCAGCAGTATCTACGTCGGGACACCAGACGAGCAGTACTTC.

The chain has TRBV30 and TRBJ2-7, with D unresolved. Looked up from germline, CDR1 is GTSNPN and CDR2 is SVGIG (reference sequence). The V gene lost 1 base and the J gene lost 3 bases, with 19 bases spanning the gap. The CDR3 runs to 16 residues. The CDR3 loop is CAWSERLPSPDYEQYF. The CDR3 nucleotides are TGTGCCTGGAGTGAAAGGCTTCCATCTCCAGACTACGAGCAGTACTTC.

The chain couples TRBV4-3 to TRBJ2-5; 7 nucleotides align to TRBD1. The V segment lost 0 bases and the J segment 6 bases; nucleotides outside the gene matches: 10. The CDR3 has 16 residues. CDR1 LGHNA and CDR2 YSLEER come from the germline V gene. CDR3 region: CASSQDLAGGSKTQYF. The CDR3 region has the DNA TGCGCCAGCAGCCAAGATCTGGCAGGGGGTTCGAAGACCCAGTACTTC.

The CDR3 region has the DNA TGTGCCAGCAGCTTCGACAGCTCTAACTATGGCTACACCTTC. It translates to CASSFDSSNYGYTF. The genes are TRBV5-4 and TRBJ1-2, with TRBD1 as a possible D gene (5 bases). Germline V CDR1 and CDR2: SGHNT, YYREEE (reference sequence). V was pared by 2 bases and J by 0 bases, with 8 bases between. This CDR3 has 14 amino acids.

The gene calls are TRBV15 and TRBJ2-7; D is uncertain. The V end was cut by 1 base, the J end by 5 bases, with 9 bases between. The CDR3 is made up of 13 amino acids. CDR1 is LNHNV and CDR2 is YYDKDF in the germline V gene (reference sequence). The CDR3 DNA sequence: TGTGCCACCAGCAGAGTGCTGGGAAACGAGCAGTACTTC. Translation gives CATSRVLGNEQYF.

This rearrangement joins TRBV19 to TRBJ1-4, with 8 nucleotides matching TRBD1. CDR3 size: 17 residues. Trimming removed 9 bases from V and 4 bases from J; junction bases left unmatched: 16. Germline-derived CDR1 and CDR2 are LNHDA and SQIVND (reference sequence). The CDR3 coding sequence is TGTGCCAGCCGAACGTCAGGGGGCGATCTGATTAATGAAAAACTGTTTTTT. It yields the protein CASRTSGGDLINEKLFF.

The genes are TRBV6-2 or TRBV6-3 and TRBJ2-1; 9 nucleotides line up with TRBD2. The V gene's germline CDR1 is MNHEY and CDR2 SVGEGT. The CDR3 has 13 amino acids. V trimming: 5 bases; J trimming: 9 bases; junction bases outside the gene matches: 5. The CDR3 coding sequence is TGTGCCAGCAGTATAGGGACTAGCACTGAGCAGTTCTTC. This encodes CASSIGTSTEQFF.

This chain uses TRBV27 with TRBJ2-2, with D unresolved. CDR1 MNHEY and CDR2 SMNVEV come from the germline V gene (reference sequence). This CDR3 has 13 residues. V lost 5 bases and J lost 4, with 8 bases in between. The CDR3 nucleotides read TGTGCCAGCAGTCTACAGAGCACCGGGGAGCTGTTTTTT. Residues: CASSLQSTGELFF.